The present T cell receptor (beta chain) was sequenced within a study of cytomegalovirus exposure and HLA in healthy donors. General observations from the study: On later analysis, the bulk of CMV-associated TCR beta chains appeared to be HLA-restricted. The classifier reportedly diagnosed cytomegalovirus status with high sensitivity and specificity. Later analysis placed DRB1 highest and HLA-C lowest in TCR association rates, which differed by HLA locus.

The study ran its PCR with 60 Vbeta and 13 Jbeta primers. Assay used: immunoSEQ multiplex PCR; TCRdb lists only in-frame clones, some missing. The table has approximately 160,000 clones, approximately 80% seen once. The CDR3 is 16 amino acids. Deletions cut 3 bases from V and 0 bases from J, with 12 bases between. The germline V gene encodes CDR1 MNHEY and CDR2 SMNVEV (reference sequence). Concerning this clone itself: Its antigen is currently unknown.

The sequence came from a man aged 18 to 30 in good health and CMV-seronegative. The specimen was PBMCs. This sequence joins TRBV27 and TRBJ2-1; no definite D call. CDR3: CASSFLGQVSYNEQFF. The CDR3 nucleotides are TGTGCCAGCAGTTTCCTTGGGCAAGTCTCCTACAATGAGCAGTTCTTC.